Reported below is one TCR beta chain. Under the authors' procedure: Reference gene primers were amplified, and this amplification served to estimate nucleated cell counts. TCRdb keeps only in-frame clones here, not all; method: immunoSEQ multiplex PCR. V and J calls and clone size come straight from that table; D and trimming were deduced from the DNA. The sample carries 200,000 to 250,000 clones, less than 85% recorded once. This entry is derived from a study of blood T cell repertoires in COVID-19. Study as a whole: In each case, the material was cDNA or gDNA derived from T cells, B-cell-depleted T cells, or PBMCs.

The V gene's germline CDR1 is MDHEN and CDR2 SYDVKM. V lost 2 bases and J lost 8, with 9 bases in between. The CDR3 extends over 13 amino acids. Sequencing was done on a sample of peripheral blood. The TCR comes from a woman in her 70s with acute or convalescent COVID-19. This rearrangement joins TRBV28 to TRBJ1-4; a weak D match, TRBD1 (5 bases). The CDR3 loop is CASSLDRYEKLFF. As DNA, the CDR3 is TGTGCCAGCAGTTTAGACAGATACGAAAAACTGTTTTTT.